Described below is a single TCR beta chain sequence and its context. This record belongs to a study of blood T cell repertoires in COVID-19. The repertoire was sequenced with immunoSEQ multiplex PCR; TCRdb's copy has only in-frame clones and lacks some. The table includes around 250,000 clones, roughly 80% detected once. Germline lookup yields CDR1 LGHDT and CDR2 YNNKEL (reference sequence). V lost 5 bases to trimming and J lost 7 bases, with 9 bases between them. This CDR3 has 12 residues. The sequenced material came from PBMCs or T cells enriched from blood (not recorded which). The chain employs TRBV3-1 (or the pseudogene TRBV3-2) and TRBJ1-5; maybe TRBD1 (6 bases). This TCR derives from a man aged 35-49 years who had been exposed to COVID-19. The DNA for the CDR3 is TGTGCCAGCAGCGCCCAGGGGCAGCCCCAGCATTTT. Translated, it gives CASSAQGQPQHF.